Listed here are 24 T cell receptor beta chains from one sample, sequenced in a study of shared clonotypes between healthy human individuals. The data were produced by immunoSEQ multiplex PCR, yet TCRdb's version contains in-frame clones alone and is incomplete. The sample lists roughly 2.5 million clones, about 92% occurring once. Sequencing used naive CD4+ T cells sorted from blood. Subset of the sample: CD45RA+ positively selected. All receptors derive from a man aged 18-30 years in good health.

The chain links TRBV14 to TRBJ2-2, with a possible D match to TRBD2 (8 bases). Looked up from germline, CDR1 is SGHDN and CDR2 is FVKESK. The CDR3 sequence is 17 residues long. Trimming pared 0 bases from V and 3 bases from J, leaving 14 bases between. For the CDR3, the DNA is TGTGCCAGCAGCCAAGATAGCGGGACAGCCTACACCGGGGAGCTGTTTTTT. Protein product: CASSQDSGTAYTGELFF.

Remarks on this clone: Additional DNA sequences in this sample encode the identical CDR3. The chain employs TRBV28 and TRBJ2-3; D not resolved. The CDR3 contains 11 residues. The germline CDR1 and CDR2 sequences are MDHEN and SYDVKM. Between the trimmed V and J ends, which lost 5 bases and 2 bases, there was a span of 2 bases. CDR3 nucleotide sequence: TGTGCCAGCAGTCCCACAGATACGCAGTATTTT. It translates to CASSPTDTQYF.

V usage is TRBV11-2 and J usage is TRBJ1-5; D unresolved. The CDR3 covers 14 residues. Germline lookup yields CDR1 SGHAT and CDR2 FQNNGV. Trimming removed 1 base from V and 4 bases from J, with 8 bases in between. CDR3 region: CASSLVAENQPQHF. CDR3 bases: TGTGCCAGCAGCTTAGTGGCCGAGAATCAGCCCCAGCATTTT.

This sequence joins TRBV29-1 and TRBJ1-4; 7 bases are a match to TRBD1. The germline V gene has CDR1 SQVTM and CDR2 ANQGSEA. There are 13 residues in the CDR3. V was pared by 4 bases and J by 6 bases, with 5 bases of the junction left unmatched. The CDR3 coding sequence is TGCAGCGTTGGAGGACAGGCAGATGAAAAACTGTTTTTT. This translates into CSVGGQADEKLFF.

V usage is TRBV7-9 and J usage is TRBJ1-2; 7 bases line up with TRBD1. This CDR3 region has 14 residues. With V trimmed by 6 bases and J by 8 bases, 12 bases remained unmatched. CDR1 SEHNR and CDR2 FQNEAQ come from the germline V gene (reference sequence). The CDR3 sequence: CASSSDLTGWGYTF. CDR3 coding DNA: TGTGCCAGCAGTTCCGACCTGACAGGGTGGGGCTACACCTTC. Complete variable domain (other parts from reference TRBV7-9 and TRBJ1-2): DTGVSQNPRHKITKRGQNVTFRCDPISEHNRLYWYRQTLGQGPEFLTYFQNEAQLEKSRLLSDRFSAERPKGSFSTLEIQRTEQGDSAMYLCASSSDLTGWGYTFGSGTRLTVV.

The rearrangement links TRBV6-6 to TRBJ1-1; a weak D match, TRBD1 (6 bases). Germline loops: CDR1 MNHNY, CDR2 SVGAGI (reference sequence). This CDR3 region has 13 residues. V shed 8 bases and J shed 5 bases, with 15 bases lying between them. The CDR3 region is CASSSHRETEAFF. As DNA, the CDR3 is TGTGCCAGCTCATCCCACAGGGAGACTGAAGCTTTCTTT.

Regarding this clone: Other DNA sequences in this specimen translate into the identical CDR3. V usage is TRBV29-1 and J usage is TRBJ2-3, with 8 nucleotides matching TRBD1. J was trimmed by 4 bases and V by 6 bases; bases with no gene match: 3. Germline loops: CDR1 SQVTM, CDR2 ANQGSEA. CDR3 size: 12 residues. The CDR3 protein is CSVATGADTQYF. The CDR3 coding sequence is TGCAGCGTGGCGACAGGGGCAGATACGCAGTATTTT.

The chain joins TRBV9 to TRBJ2-7; the D gene is possibly TRBD2 (5 bases). CDR1 and CDR2 from the germline V gene are SGDLS and YYNGEE. V dropped 0 bases and J dropped 4 bases, with 11 bases sitting between them. The CDR3 extends over 14 amino acids. CDR3 DNA sequence: TGTGCCAGCAGCGTAGGTGGGCCGGGGTACGAGCAGTACTTC. This sequence encodes CASSVGGPGYEQYF.

This clone was detected once. The V call is TRBV11-2, the J call TRBJ2-1; 8 nucleotides agree with TRBD2. CDR1 SGHAT and CDR2 FQNNGV come from the germline V gene. V was pared by 5 bases and J by 6 bases, with 6 bases of the junction left unmatched. This CDR3 contains 14 residues. In DNA form, the CDR3 reads TGTGCCAGCAGCCCCGGGGGGGGTGGCAATGAGCAGTTCTTC. It yields the protein CASSPGGGGNEQFF.

V usage is TRBV29-1 and J usage is TRBJ2-5; 8 bases agree with TRBD2. The CDR3 is made up of 14 amino acids. The trim removed 5 bases at V and 3 bases at J, leaving 8 bases unmatched. Germline CDR1 is SQVTM and CDR2 is ANQGSEA. This CDR3 is CSVRGGRFKETQYF. DNA of the CDR3: TGCAGCGTTCGGGGGGGGCGCTTCAAAGAGACCCAGTACTTC.

A single count supports this clone. Here the CDR3 reads CATGGRGATGELFF. The CDR3 bases are TGTGCCACAGGGGGTCGGGGTGCCACCGGGGAGCTGTTTTTT. The chain employs TRBV2 and TRBJ2-2; 7 bases line up with TRBD1. The CDR3 spans 14 residues. Germline V gene sequence: CDR1 SNHLY, CDR2 FYNNEI. V shed 10 bases and J 4 bases; nucleotides not matched to a gene: 9.

V gene TRBV19 combines with J gene TRBJ1-5; D remains unclear. The CDR3 runs 16 residues. Per the germline V gene, CDR1 is LNHDA and CDR2 is SQIVND (reference sequence). V lost 3 bases and J lost 3, with 15 bases in between. The CDR3 nucleotides read TGTGCCAGTAGTATCGTCTGGGAGGGTTTCAATCAGCCCCAGCATTTT. This translates into CASSIVWEGFNQPQHF.

A note on this clone: The same CDR3 is also encoded by other DNA sequences in this sample. The V gene is TRBV5-4, the J gene TRBJ2-5; 9 bases match TRBD2. J was trimmed by 2 bases and V by 2 bases; bases with no gene match: 7. Germline assignment: CDR1 SGHNT and CDR2 YYREEE (reference sequence). This CDR3 is 16 amino acids long. The CDR3 sequence: CASSLALAGGQETQYF. As DNA, the CDR3 is TGTGCCAGCAGCTTAGCTTTGGCGGGAGGGCAAGAGACCCAGTACTTC.

The chain's CDR3 is CASSLVVSGGAGGELFF. The DNA of the CDR3 is TGTGCCAGCAGCTTAGTCGTCTCAGGGGGCGCCGGCGGGGAGCTGTTTTTT. The chain uses TRBV7-8 and TRBJ2-2, with TRBD1 identical over 8 bases. Germline V gives CDR1 SGHVS, CDR2 FQNEAQ. The CDR3 loop spans 17 amino acids. V lost 1 base and J lost 7; bases outside the gene matches: 11.

The CDR3 sequence is CASTQGEGPYEQYF. The CDR3 region has the DNA TGTGCCAGCACCCAGGGGGAGGGGCCCTACGAGCAGTACTTC. The V gene is TRBV7-8, the J gene TRBJ2-7, with D perhaps being TRBD1 or TRBD2 (7 bases each). CDR1 is SGHVS and CDR2 is FQNEAQ in the germline V gene. V lost 7 bases, J lost 2 bases, and 15 bases lay in between. CDR3 length: 14 amino acids.

The rearrangement uses TRBV5-1 and TRBJ2-3; 7 bases match TRBD2. The V segment lost 0 bases and the J segment 6 bases; nucleotides outside the gene matches: 13. The length of the CDR3 is 17 residues. The germline gives CDR1 SGHRS, CDR2 YFSETQ. The CDR3 DNA is TGCGCCAGCAGCTTGGGGTCGGGCCTAGTTAGCGGGGATACGCAGTATTTT. Translation gives CASSLGSGLVSGDTQYF.

Turning to this clone: Other DNA sequences in this sample translate to the same CDR3. The gene calls are TRBV6-5 and TRBJ1-1; no definite D call. V gave up 7 bases and J gave up 4 bases, with 7 bases separating them. The CDR3 totals 11 residues. The germline V gene encodes CDR1 MNHEY and CDR2 SVGAGI. In nucleotides, the CDR3 is TGTGCCAGCACTTGGGGCACTGAAGCTTTCTTT. Encoded protein: CASTWGTEAFF.

The V call is TRBV9, the J call TRBJ1-3; D not certain. V was trimmed by 3 bases and J by 0 bases, leaving 13 bases between them. Germline lookup yields CDR1 SGDLS and CDR2 YYNGEE. CDR3 length: 16 residues. CDR3 in amino acids: CASSAPGRNSGNTIYF. CDR3 in DNA: TGTGCCAGCAGCGCACCCGGACGGAACTCTGGAAACACCATATATTTT.

The chain employs TRBV7-6 and TRBJ2-1; D not resolved. The CDR3 sequence is 13 residues long. The ends were cut back, 5 bases at V and 1 base at J, with 6 bases in the middle. In germline, CDR1 is SGHVS, CDR2 FNYEAQ. CDR3 nucleotide sequence: TGTGCCAGCAGCCAACGGTCCTACAATGAGCAGTTCTTC. It codes for CASSQRSYNEQFF.

This clone came up once. The rearrangement links TRBV28 to TRBJ1-3; tentatively, D is TRBD1 (6 bases). The CDR3 has 13 amino acids. Trimming stripped 7 bases from V and 4 bases from J, with 11 bases between. CDR1 MDHEN and CDR2 SYDVKM come from the germline V gene. The CDR3 region is CASKRGGGNTIYF. In DNA form, the CDR3 reads TGTGCCAGCAAAAGGGGGGGAGGAAACACCATATATTTT. Full variable domain (missing parts from reference TRBV28 and TRBJ1-3): DVKVTQSSRYLVKRTGEKVFLECVQDMDHENMFWYRQDPGLGLRLIYFSYDVKMKEKGDIPEGYSVSREKKERFSLILESASTNQTSMYLCASKRGGGNTIYFGEGSWLTVV.

The chain is built from TRBV19 and TRBJ1-1; no definite D call. The CDR3 length is 14 residues. V lost 5 bases and J lost 1, with 11 bases in between. Per germline, CDR1 LNHDA and CDR2 SQIVND (reference sequence). The CDR3: CASSFPGPNTEAFF. The DNA for the CDR3 is TGTGCCAGTAGTTTCCCGGGCCCGAACACTGAAGCTTTCTTT.

The CDR3, as DNA: TGCGCCAGCAGCTTGGACGCGGGGGGAGGCACAGATACGCAGTATTTT. Amino acid sequence: CASSLDAGGGTDTQYF. J is TRBJ2-3 and V is TRBV5-1, with 8 bases lining up with TRBD2. The CDR3 sequence is 16 residues long. V was pared by 0 bases and J by 1 base, with 4 bases of the junction left unmatched. CDR1 SGHRS and CDR2 YFSETQ come from the germline V gene.

The genes are TRBV18 and TRBJ1-1, with 7 nucleotides matching TRBD1. The germline gives CDR1 KGHSH, CDR2 LQKENI. With 3 bases clipped from V and 6 bases from J, the junction kept 4 bases outside the gene matches. CDR3 size: 13 residues. CDR3 region: CASSPGTAPEAFF. In DNA form, the CDR3 reads TGTGCCAGCTCACCCGGGACAGCTCCTGAAGCTTTCTTT.

With respect to this clone: In the same sample, other DNA sequences code for this CDR3. The rearrangement uses TRBV5-4 and TRBJ2-5; 8 bases are a match to TRBD2. Trimming removed 4 bases from V and 1 base from J; junction bases left unmatched: 3. Germline values: CDR1 SGHNT, CDR2 YYREEE (reference sequence). The CDR3 spans 14 residues. For the CDR3, the DNA is TGTGCCAGCAGCCACAGCGGGAGCCAAGAGACCCAGTACTTC. Encoded protein: CASSHSGSQETQYF.